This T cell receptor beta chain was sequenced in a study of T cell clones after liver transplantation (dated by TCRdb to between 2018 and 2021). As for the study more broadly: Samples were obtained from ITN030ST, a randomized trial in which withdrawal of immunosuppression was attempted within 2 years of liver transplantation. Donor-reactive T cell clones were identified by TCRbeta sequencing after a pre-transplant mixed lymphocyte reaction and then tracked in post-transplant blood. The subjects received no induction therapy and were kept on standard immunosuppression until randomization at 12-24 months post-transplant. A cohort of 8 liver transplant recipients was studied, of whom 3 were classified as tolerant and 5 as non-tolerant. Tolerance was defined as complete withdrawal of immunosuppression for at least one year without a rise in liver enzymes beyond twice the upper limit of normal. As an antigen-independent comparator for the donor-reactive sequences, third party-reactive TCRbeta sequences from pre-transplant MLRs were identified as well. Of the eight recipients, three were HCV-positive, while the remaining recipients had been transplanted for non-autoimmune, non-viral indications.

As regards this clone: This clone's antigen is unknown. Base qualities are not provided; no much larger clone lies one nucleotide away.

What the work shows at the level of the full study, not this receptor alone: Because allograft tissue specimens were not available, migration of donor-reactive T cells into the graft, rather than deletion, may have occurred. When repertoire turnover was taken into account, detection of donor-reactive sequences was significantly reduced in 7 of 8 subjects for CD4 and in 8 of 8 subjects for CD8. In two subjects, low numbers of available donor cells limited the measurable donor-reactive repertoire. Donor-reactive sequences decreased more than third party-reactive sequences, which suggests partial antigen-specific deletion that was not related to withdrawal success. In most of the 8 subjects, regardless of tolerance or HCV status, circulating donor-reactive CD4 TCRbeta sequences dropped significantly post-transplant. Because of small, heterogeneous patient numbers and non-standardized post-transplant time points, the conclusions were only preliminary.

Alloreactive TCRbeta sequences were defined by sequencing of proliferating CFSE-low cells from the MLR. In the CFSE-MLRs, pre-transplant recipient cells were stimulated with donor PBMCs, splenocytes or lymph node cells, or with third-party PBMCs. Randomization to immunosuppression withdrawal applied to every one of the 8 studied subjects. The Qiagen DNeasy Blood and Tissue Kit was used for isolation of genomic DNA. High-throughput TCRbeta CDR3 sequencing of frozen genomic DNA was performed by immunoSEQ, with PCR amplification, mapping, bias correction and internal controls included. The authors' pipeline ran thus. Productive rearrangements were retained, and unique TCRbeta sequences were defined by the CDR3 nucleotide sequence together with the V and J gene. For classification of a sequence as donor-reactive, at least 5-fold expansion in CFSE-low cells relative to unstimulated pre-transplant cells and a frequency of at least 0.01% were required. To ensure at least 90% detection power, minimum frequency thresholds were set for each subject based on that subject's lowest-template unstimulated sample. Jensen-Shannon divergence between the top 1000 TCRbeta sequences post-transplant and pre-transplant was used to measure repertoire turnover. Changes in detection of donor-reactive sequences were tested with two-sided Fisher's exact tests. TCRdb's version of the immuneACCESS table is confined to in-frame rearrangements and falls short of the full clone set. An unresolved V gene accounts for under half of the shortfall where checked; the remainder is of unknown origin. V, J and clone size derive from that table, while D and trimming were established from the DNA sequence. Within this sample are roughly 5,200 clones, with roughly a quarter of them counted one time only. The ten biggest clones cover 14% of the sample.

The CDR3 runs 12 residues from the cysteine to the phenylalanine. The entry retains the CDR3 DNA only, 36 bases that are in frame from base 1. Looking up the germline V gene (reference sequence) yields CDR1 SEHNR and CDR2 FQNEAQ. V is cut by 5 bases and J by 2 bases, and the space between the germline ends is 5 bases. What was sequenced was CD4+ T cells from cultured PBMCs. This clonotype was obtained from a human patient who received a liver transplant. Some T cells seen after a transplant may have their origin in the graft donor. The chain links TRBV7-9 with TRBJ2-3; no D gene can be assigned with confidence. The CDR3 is CASSDITDTQYF. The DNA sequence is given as TGTGCCAGCAGCGATATCACAGATACGCAGTATTTT.